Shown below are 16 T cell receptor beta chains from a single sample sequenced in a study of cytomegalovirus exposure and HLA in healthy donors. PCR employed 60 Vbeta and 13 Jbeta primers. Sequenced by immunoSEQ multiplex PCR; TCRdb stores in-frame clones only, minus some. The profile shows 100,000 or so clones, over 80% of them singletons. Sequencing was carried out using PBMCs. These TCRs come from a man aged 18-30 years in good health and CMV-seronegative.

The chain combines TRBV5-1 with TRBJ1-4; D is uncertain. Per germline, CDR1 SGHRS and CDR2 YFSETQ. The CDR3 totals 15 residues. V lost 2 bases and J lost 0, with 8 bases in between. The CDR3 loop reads CASSLAAATNEKLFF. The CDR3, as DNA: TGCGCCAGCAGCTTAGCGGCAGCAACTAATGAAAAACTGTTTTTT. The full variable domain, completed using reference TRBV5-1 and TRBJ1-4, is KAGVTQTPRYLIKTRGQQVTLSCSPISGHRSVSWYQQTPGQGLQFLFEYFSETQRNKGNFPGRFSGRQFSNSRSEMNVSTLELGDSALYLCASSLAAATNEKLFFGSGTQLSVL.

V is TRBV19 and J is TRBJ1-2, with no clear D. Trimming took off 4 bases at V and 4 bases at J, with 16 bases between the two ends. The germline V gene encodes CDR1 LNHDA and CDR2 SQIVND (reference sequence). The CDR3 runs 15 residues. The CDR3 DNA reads TGTGCCAGTAGTACCACCGCCGGTGTGGTCTATGGCTACACCTTC. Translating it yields CASSTTAGVVYGYTF.

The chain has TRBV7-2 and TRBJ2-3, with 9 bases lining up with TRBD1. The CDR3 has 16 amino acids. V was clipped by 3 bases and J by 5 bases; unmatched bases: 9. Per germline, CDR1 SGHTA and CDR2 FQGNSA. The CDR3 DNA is TGTGCCAGCAGCTTCTCCGGGACAGGGAGGAGAGATACGCAGTATTTT. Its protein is CASSFSGTGRRDTQYF.

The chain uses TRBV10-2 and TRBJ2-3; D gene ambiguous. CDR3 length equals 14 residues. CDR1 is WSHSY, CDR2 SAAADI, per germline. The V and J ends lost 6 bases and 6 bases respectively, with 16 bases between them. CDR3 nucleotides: TGCGCCAGCAGCCTAGGCCCCGACGCGGATACGCAGTATTTT. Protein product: CASSLGPDADTQYF.

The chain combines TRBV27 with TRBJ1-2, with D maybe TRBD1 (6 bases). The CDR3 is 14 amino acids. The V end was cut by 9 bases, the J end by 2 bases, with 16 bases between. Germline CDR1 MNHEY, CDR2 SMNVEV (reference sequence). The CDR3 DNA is TGTGCCAGTTTTGGTGGGCAGGGGAACTATGGCTACACCTTC. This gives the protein CASFGGQGNYGYTF.

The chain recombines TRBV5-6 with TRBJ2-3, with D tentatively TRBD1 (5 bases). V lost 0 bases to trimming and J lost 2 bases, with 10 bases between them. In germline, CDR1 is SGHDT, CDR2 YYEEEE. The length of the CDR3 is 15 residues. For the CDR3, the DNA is TGTGCCAGCAGCTTGGGACAGTCAAACACAGATACGCAGTATTTT. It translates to CASSLGQSNTDTQYF.

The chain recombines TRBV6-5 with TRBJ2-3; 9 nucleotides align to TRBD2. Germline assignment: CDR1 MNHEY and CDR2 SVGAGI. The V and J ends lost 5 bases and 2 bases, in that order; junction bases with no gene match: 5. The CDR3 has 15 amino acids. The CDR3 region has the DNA TGTGCCAGCAGTCCCGGGACTAGCCTCACAGATACGCAGTATTTT. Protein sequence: CASSPGTSLTDTQYF.

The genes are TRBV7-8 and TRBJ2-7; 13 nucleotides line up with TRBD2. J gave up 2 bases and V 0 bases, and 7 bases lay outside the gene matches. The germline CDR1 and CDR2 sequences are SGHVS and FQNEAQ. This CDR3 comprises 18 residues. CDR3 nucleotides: TGTGCCAGCAGCTTAGCGCCGACTAGCGGGAGGTTCCCCTACGAGCAGTACTTC. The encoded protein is CASSLAPTSGRFPYEQYF. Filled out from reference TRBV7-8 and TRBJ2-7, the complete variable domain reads GAGVSQSPRYKVAKRGQDVALRCDPISGHVSLFWYQQALGQGPEFLTYFQNEAQLDKSGLPSDRFFAERPEGSVSTLKIQRTQQEDSAVYLCASSLAPTSGRFPYEQYFGPGTRLTVT.

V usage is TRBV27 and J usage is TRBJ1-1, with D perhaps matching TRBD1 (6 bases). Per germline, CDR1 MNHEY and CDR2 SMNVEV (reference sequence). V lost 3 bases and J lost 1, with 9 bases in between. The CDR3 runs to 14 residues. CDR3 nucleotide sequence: TGTGCCAGCAGTTTCCTACAGGGGAACACTGAAGCTTTCTTT. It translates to CASSFLQGNTEAFF.

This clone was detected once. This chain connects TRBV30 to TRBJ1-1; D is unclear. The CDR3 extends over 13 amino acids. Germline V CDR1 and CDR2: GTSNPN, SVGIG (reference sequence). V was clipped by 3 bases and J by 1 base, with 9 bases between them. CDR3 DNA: TGTGCCTGGAGCGCAACACGGAACACTGAAGCTTTCTTT. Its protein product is CAWSATRNTEAFF.

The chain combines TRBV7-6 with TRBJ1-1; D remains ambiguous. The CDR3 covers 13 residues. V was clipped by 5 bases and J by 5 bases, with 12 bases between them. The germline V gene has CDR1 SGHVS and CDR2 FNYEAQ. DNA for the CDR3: TGTGCCAGCAGCGAGACCGGGTGGACTGAAGCTTTCTTT. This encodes CASSETGWTEAFF.

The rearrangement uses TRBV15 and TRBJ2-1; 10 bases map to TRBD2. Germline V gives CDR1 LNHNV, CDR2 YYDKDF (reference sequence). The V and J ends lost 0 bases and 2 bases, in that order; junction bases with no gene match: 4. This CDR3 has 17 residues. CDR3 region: CATSRDLAGDAYNEQFF. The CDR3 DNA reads TGTGCCACCAGCAGAGATCTAGCGGGAGATGCCTACAATGAGCAGTTCTTC.

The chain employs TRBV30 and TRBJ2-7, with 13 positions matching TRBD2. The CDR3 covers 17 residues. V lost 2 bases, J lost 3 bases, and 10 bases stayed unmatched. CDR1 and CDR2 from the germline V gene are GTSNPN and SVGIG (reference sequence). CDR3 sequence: CAWSRTSGSLRDYEQYF. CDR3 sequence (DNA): TGTGCCTGGAGTCGGACTAGCGGGAGTTTGAGGGACTACGAGCAGTACTTC.

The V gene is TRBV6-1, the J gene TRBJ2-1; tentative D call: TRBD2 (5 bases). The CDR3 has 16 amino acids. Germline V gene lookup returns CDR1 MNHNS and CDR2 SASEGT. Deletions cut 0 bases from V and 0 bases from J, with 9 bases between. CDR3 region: CASSEANAGSYNEQFF. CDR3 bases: TGTGCCAGCAGTGAAGCGAACGCGGGCTCCTACAATGAGCAGTTCTTC.

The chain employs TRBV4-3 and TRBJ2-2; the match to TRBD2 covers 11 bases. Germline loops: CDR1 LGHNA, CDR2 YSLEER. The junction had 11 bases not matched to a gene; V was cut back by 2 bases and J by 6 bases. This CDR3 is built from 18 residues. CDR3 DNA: TGCGCCAGCAGCCAATTACTAGCGGGAGAAGGAAGGGCCGGGGAGCTGTTTTTT. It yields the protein CASSQLLAGEGRAGELFF.

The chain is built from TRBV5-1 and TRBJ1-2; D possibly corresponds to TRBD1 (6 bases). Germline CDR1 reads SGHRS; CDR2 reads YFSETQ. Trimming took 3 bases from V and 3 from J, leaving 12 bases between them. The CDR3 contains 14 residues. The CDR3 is CASSWVAGDYGYTF. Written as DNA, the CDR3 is TGCGCCAGCAGCTGGGTGGCAGGGGACTATGGCTACACCTTC.